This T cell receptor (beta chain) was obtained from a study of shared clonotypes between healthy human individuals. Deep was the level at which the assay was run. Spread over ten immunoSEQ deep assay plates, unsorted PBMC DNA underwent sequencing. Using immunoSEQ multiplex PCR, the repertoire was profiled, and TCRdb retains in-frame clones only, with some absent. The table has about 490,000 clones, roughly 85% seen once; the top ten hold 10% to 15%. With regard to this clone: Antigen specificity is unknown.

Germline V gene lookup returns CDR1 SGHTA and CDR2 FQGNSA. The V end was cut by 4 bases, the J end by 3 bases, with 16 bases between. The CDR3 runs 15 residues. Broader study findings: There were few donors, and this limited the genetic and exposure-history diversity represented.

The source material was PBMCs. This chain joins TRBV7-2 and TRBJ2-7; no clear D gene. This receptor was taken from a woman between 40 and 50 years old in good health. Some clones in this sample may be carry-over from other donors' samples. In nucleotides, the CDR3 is TGTGCCAGCAGCTCCGACCCTGCCAGCCTCTACGAGCAGTACTTC. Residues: CASSSDPASLYEQYF.